This entry lists 2 T cell receptor beta chains sequenced from one sample in a study of T-cell reconstitution after alpha-beta-depleted transplantation in children. Using unique molecular identifiers, the investigators prepared the TCRbeta library. TCRdb re-called the PCR reads with MiXCR, one entry per CDR3 protein. The table has about 610,000 distinct CDR3 sequences, about 10% seen once. The sequences come from PBMCs from the stem cell graft donor, collected from the stem cell graft. The receptors stem from a human donor who donated a stem cell graft to a child with acute myeloid leukemia.

This clonotype was seen repeatedly, ten times or more. V and J are TRBV5-1 and TRBJ1-1; TRBD1 might be the D (5 bases). This CDR3 is 14 amino acids long. The V gene's germline CDR1 is SGHRS and CDR2 YFSETQ. Trimming stripped 0 bases from V and 1 base from J, with 7 bases between. The CDR3 DNA reads as TGCGCCAGCAGCTTGGGAGGGACGAACACTGAAGCTTTCTTT. This encodes CASSLGGTNTEAFF.

This clonotype has ten or more counts. The chain carries TRBV12-3 or TRBV12-4 and TRBJ1-3; D is possibly TRBD1 (5 bases). Trimming left V 4 bases short and J 4 bases short, with 14 bases between. This CDR3 comprises 15 residues. DNA of the CDR3: TGTGCCAGCAGTTCTCAGGGAATCTGGGGAAACACCATATATTTT. It encodes CASSSQGIWGNTIYF.